This T cell receptor beta chain was retrieved from a study of vaccination effects on CD4 cells after COVID-19. Study background: Post-vaccine specimens arrived a median 72 days past the second dose.

Study findings and constraints: Marked clonal contraction of infection- and vaccine-induced clones was seen late after vaccination.

Sequencing in the ViraFEST assay came after antigen-specific CD4+ T cells had been expanded with viral peptide pools, which were used to stimulate PBMC. An approximately 10-day culture period preceded the isolation of CD4+ T cells. Participants completed two doses of the BNT162b2 or mRNA-1273 vaccine. Two million PBMC per well received approximately 10 IU/ml IL-2 and roughly 10 ug/ml peptides in culture. Measured with immunoSEQ multiplex PCR; TCRdb has only the in-frame clones, and not every one. The sample lists about 22,000 clones, around 70% seen once, with around 9.6% in the top ten. Trimming stripped 4 bases from V and 3 bases from J, with 6 bases between. This CDR3 is built from 12 residues. CDR1 and CDR2 from the germline V gene are MNHEY and SVGEGT. A remark on this clone: What it binds is unknown.

The chain carries TRBV6-2 or TRBV6-3 and TRBJ1-2, with D uncertain. The clonotype comes from a human donor who received a COVID-19 vaccine. This specimen consisted of CD4+ T cells from PBMCs cultured with HCoV-NL63 spike peptides, obtained after COVID-19 vaccination. The CDR3 here is CASSWTDYGYTF. The DNA of the CDR3 is TGTGCCAGCAGTTGGACTGACTATGGCTACACCTTC.